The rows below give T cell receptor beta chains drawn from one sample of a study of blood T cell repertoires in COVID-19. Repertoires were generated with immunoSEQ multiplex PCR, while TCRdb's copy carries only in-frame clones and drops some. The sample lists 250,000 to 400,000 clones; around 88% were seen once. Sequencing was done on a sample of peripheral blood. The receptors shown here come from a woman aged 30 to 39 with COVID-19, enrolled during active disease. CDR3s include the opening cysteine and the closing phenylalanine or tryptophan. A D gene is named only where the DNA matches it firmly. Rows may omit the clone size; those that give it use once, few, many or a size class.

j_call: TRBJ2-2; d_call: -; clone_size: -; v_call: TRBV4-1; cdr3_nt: TGCGCCAGCAGAGGTCCCAGGGGCGGCACCGGGGAGCTGTTTTTT; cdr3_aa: CASRGPRGGTGELFF
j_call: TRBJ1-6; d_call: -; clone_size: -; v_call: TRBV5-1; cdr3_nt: TGCGCCAGCAGCTTGGAACACCAGAATAATTCACCCCTCCACTTT; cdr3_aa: CASSLEHQNNSPLHF
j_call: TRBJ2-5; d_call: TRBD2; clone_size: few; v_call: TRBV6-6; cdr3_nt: TGTGCCAGCAGTGGACTAGGGGTGACCGAAGAGACCCAGTACTTC; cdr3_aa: CASSGLGVTEETQYF
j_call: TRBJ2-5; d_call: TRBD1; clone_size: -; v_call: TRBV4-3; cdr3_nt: TGCGCCAGCAGCATAAGGGGGCTCCAAGAGACCCAGTACTTC; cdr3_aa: CASSIRGLQETQYF
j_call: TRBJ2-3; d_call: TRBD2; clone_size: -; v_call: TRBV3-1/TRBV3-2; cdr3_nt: TGTGCCAGCAGCCAAGACCCTCCAATTCTAGCGGGGGGGTCAGATACGCAGTATTTT; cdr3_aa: CASSQDPPILAGGSDTQYF
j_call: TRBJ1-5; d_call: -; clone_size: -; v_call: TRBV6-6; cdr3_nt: TGTGCCAGCAGATCCCCCTCGGGAAATCAGCCCCAGCATTTT; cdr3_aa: CASRSPSGNQPQHF
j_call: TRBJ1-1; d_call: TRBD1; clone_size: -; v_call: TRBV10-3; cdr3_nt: TGTGCCATCAGTGAGTCCGGACAGGGGCGCACTGAAGCTTTCTTT; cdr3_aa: CAISESGQGRTEAFF
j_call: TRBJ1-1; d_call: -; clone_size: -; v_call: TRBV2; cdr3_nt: TGTGCCAGCACCCCCTGGGGGAGCGGGACTGAAGCTTTCTTT; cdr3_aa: CASTPWGSGTEAFF
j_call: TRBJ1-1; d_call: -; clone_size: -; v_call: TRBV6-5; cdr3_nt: TGTGCCAGCAGCCCCAGGGAAGACACTGAAGCTTTCTTT; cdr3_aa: CASSPREDTEAFF
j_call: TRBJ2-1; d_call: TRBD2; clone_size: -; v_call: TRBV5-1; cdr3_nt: TGCGCCAGCAGCTCACGGACTAGCTACAATGAGCAGTTCTTC; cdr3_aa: CASSSRTSYNEQFF
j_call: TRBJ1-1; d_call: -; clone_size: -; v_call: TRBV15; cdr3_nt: TGTGCCACCCGCTTTGGGGGGGCGCAGACTGAAGCTTTCTTT; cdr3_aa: CATRFGGAQTEAFF
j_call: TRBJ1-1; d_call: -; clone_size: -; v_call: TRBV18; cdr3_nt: TGTGCCAGCTCACCCAGGTCCGATAACACTGAAGCTTTCTTT; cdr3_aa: CASSPRSDNTEAFF
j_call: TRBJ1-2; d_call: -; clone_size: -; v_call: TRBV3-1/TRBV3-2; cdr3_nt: TGTGCCAGCAGCCAAGATCTAGGCTACACCTTC; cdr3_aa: CASSQDLGYTF
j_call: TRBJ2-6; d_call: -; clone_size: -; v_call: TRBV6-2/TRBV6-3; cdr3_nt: TGTGCCAGCAGCTTGGACAGCGGCCCCCCCTCTGGGGCCAACGTCCTGACTTTC; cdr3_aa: CASSLDSGPPSGANVLTF
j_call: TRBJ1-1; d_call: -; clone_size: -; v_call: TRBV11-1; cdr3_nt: TGTGCCAGCAGCTTAGGCAGGAACACTGAAGCTTTCTTT; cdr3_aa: CASSLGRNTEAFF
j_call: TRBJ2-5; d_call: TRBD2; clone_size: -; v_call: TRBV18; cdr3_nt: TGTGCCAGCTCACCCCTACGGGGACTAGCGGACCCGCTCCAAGAGACCCAGTACTTC; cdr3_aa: CASSPLRGLADPLQETQYF
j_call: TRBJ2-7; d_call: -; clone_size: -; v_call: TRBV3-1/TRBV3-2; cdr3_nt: TGTGCCAGCAGCCTAGGCGGGGACGGCAGCTACGAGCAGTACTTC; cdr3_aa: CASSLGGDGSYEQYF
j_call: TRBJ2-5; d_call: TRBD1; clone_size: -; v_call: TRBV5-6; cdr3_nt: TGTGCCAGCAGCTTCCGGGACAGGGTTCTGGAGACCCAGTACTTC; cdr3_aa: CASSFRDRVLETQYF
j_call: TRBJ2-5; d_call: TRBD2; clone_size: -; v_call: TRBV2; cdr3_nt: TGTGCCAGCAGTCTCCCCTATAGCGGGGGGGCCCAAGAGACCCAGTACTTC; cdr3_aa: CASSLPYSGGAQETQYF
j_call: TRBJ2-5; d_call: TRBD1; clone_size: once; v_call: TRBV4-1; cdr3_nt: TGCGCCAGCAGCACCCGGACAGGGGGGGAAGAGACCCAGTACTTC; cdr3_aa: CASSTRTGGEETQYF
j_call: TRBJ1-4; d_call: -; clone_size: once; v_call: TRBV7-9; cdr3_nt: TGTGCCAGCAGCGCCCCCCGGGACCGCGGGGAGGAAAAACTGTTTTTT; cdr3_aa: CASSAPRDRGEEKLFF
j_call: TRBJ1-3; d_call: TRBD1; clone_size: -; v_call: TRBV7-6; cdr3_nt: TGTGCCAGCAGCTGGGCCGGGAGGGGGCCAAACACCATATATTTT; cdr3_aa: CASSWAGRGPNTIYF
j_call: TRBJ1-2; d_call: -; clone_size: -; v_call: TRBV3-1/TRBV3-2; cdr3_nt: TGTGCCAGCAGCCCAAGGGGAATCTATGGCTACACCTTC; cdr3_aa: CASSPRGIYGYTF
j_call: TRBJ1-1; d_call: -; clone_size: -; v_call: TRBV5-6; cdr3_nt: TGTGCCAGCAGCCTTAAAAATTTCAACACTGAAGCTTTCTTT; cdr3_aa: CASSLKNFNTEAFF
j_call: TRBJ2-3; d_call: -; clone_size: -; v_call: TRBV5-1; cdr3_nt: TGCGCCAGCAGCTTAGAGTCTCTAGGCACAGATACGCAGTATTTT; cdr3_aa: CASSLESLGTDTQYF
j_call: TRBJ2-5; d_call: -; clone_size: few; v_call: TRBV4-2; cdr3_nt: TGTGCCAGCAGTCAAGGGGGGGTGCCGGAGACCCAGTACTTC; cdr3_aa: CASSQGGVPETQYF
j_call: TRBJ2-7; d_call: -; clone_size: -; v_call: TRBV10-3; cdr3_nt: TGTGCCATCAGCGACAACGTCTACGAGCAGTACTTC; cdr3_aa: CAISDNVYEQYF
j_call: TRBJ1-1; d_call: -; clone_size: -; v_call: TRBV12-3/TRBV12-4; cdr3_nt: TGTGCCAGCAGTTTACAGTCTGACTCTGAAGCTTTCTTT; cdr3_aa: CASSLQSDSEAFF
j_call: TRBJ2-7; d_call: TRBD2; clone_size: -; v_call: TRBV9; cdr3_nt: TGTGCCAGCAGCTCTAGCGGGGGGTCCTCCTTATCCTCTCACGAGCAGTACTTC; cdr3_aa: CASSSSGGSSLSSHEQYF
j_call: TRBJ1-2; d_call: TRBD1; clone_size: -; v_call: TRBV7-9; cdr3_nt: TGTGCCAGCAGCTTAGATGTCCTGGACAGGAACTCCTTC; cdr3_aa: CASSLDVLDRNSF
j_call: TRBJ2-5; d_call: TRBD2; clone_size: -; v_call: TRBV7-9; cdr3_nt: TGTGCCAGCAGGCCGACTAGCGGGGCAGAGACCCAGTACTTC; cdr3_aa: CASRPTSGAETQYF
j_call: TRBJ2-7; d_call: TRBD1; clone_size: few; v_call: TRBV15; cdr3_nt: TGTGCCACCAGCAGAGATTCCCGGGACAGCTCCTACGAGCAGTACTTC; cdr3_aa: CATSRDSRDSSYEQYF
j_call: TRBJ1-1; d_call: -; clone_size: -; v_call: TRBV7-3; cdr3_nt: TGTGCCAGCAGCTTAATCCCTGGCCTAGGCATGAACACTGAAGCTTTCTTT; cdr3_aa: CASSLIPGLGMNTEAFF
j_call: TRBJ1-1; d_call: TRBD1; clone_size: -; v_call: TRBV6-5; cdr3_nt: TGTGCCAGCAGGAGGGGGACAGATTACACTGAAGCTTTCTTT; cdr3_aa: CASRRGTDYTEAFF
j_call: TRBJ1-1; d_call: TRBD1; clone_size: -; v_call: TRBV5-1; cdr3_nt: TGCGCCAGCAGCCCCAGGACAGGGGTCTACACTGAAGCTTTCTTT; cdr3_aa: CASSPRTGVYTEAFF
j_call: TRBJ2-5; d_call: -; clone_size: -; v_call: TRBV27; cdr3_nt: TGTGCCAGCAGCCCTCTCGACAGGCGGGAGACCCAGTACTTC; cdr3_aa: CASSPLDRRETQYF
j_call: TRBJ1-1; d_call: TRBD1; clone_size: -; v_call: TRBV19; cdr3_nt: TGTGCCACCCGGACAGGGGGCAGAAACACTGAAGCTTTCTTT; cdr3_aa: CATRTGGRNTEAFF
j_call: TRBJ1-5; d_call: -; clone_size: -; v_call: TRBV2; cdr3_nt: TGTGCCAGCAGCACTAGCGGCCCTAGCAATCAGCCCCAGCATTTT; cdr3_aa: CASSTSGPSNQPQHF
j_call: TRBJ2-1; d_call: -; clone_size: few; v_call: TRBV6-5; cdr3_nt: TGTGCCAGCAGTCCCCCAAGGGGTGAGCAGTTCTTC; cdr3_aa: CASSPPRGEQFF
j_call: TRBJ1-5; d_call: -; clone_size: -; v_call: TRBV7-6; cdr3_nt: TGTGCCAGCAGCTTAGGAGGTCGAGATAGCAATCAGCCCCAGCATTTT; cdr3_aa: CASSLGGRDSNQPQHF
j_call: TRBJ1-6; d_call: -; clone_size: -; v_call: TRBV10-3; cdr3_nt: TGTGCCATCAGTGACCAGGGGTCTAGTTCACCCCTCCACTTT; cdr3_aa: CAISDQGSSSPLHF
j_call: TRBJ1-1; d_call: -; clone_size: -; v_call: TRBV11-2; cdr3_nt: TGTGCCAGCAGCATACAGGCATCTGAAGCTTTCTTT; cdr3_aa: CASSIQASEAFF
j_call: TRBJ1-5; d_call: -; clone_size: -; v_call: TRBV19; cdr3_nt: TGTGCCAGTAGTATAGTATGGGCGAAGGTTCTCCATCAGCCCCAGCATTTT; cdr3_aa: CASSIVWAKVLHQPQHF
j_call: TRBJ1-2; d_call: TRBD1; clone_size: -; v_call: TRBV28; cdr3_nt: TGTGCCAGCAGCACAGGGGAATTTTTAGGCTACACCTTC; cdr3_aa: CASSTGEFLGYTF
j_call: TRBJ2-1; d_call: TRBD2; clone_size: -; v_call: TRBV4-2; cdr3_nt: TGTGCCAGCAGCCAAGGGATGCGGGGGGGCCAAAATGAGCAGTTCTTC; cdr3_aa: CASSQGMRGGQNEQFF
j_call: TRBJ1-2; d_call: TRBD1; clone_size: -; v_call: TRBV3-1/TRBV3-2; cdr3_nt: TGTGCCAGCAAAGGACAGGGTATGGGTGGCTACACCTTC; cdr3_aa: CASKGQGMGGYTF
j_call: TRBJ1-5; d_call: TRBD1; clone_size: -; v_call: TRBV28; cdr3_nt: TGTGCCAGCAGTCCGGGCAGCAGGGGGCCTCAGCCCCAGCATTTT; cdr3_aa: CASSPGSRGPQPQHF
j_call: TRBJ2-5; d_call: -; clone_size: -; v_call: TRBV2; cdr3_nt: TGTGCCAGCAGTGAAGTGGGGCCTGAGACCCAGTACTTC; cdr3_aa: CASSEVGPETQYF
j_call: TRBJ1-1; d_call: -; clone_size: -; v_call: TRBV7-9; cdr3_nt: TGTGCCAGCAGCTTAGGGGAGTTCACTGAAGCTTTCTTT; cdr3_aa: CASSLGEFTEAFF
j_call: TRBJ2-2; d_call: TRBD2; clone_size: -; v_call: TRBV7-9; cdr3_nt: TGTGCCAGCAGCCCCACCGGGACTAGCGGACCGAACACCGGGGAGCTGTTTTTT; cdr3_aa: CASSPTGTSGPNTGELFF
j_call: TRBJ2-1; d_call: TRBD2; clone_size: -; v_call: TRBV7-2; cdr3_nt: TGTGCCAGCAAACCTAGCGGGGGGGCAAATGAGCAGTTCTTC; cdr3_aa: CASKPSGGANEQFF
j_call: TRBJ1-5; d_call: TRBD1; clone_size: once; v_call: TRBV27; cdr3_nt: TGTGCCAGCAGTTTGAACAGGGGGGGAGGTCAGCCCCAGCATTTT; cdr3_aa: CASSLNRGGGQPQHF
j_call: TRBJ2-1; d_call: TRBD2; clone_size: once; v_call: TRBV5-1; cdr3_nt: TGCGCCAGCAGCTTGGTTTCGAGCGGGGGGGCCTTTGAGCAGTTCTTC; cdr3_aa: CASSLVSSGGAFEQFF